These T cell receptor beta chains were read from a single sample in a study of regulatory dendritic cells for organ transplantation. Sequencing was performed with immunoSEQ multiplex PCR; in TCRdb, only in-frame clones are kept and a portion is missing. The sample records tens of thousands of clones, about 80% being singletons. Sequenced input: memory CD4+ T cells from blood. The source of these receptors is a human donor in good health. Both conserved end residues are part of each CDR3. The order of the fields is clone size, V gene, J gene, CDR3 protein. The size of a clone is reported for some rows only, either as once, few or many, or as a class for expanded clones.

clone_size: .
v_call: TRBV4-2
j_call: TRBJ2-2
cdr3_aa: CASSQERFTGELFF

clone_size: .
v_call: TRBV20-1
j_call: TRBJ1-1
cdr3_aa: CSARRETTAFF

clone_size: .
v_call: TRBV5-6
j_call: TRBJ2-1
cdr3_aa: CASSGNRGRNEQFF

clone_size: .
v_call: TRBV27
j_call: TRBJ2-1
cdr3_aa: CASSFRGGPLNEQFF

clone_size: .
v_call: TRBV2
j_call: TRBJ2-1
cdr3_aa: CASMSGGSSYNEQFF

clone_size: .
v_call: TRBV2
j_call: TRBJ1-1
cdr3_aa: CASSPGQNTEAFF

clone_size: .
v_call: TRBV6-4
j_call: TRBJ2-1
cdr3_aa: CARYGGGSYNEQFF

clone_size: few
v_call: TRBV19
j_call: TRBJ1-6
cdr3_aa: CASSITSYNSPLHF

clone_size: .
v_call: TRBV6-4
j_call: TRBJ2-2
cdr3_aa: CASQGTATGELFF

clone_size: few
v_call: TRBV5-1
j_call: TRBJ1-5
cdr3_aa: CASSSTGDDNQPQHF

clone_size: .
v_call: TRBV7-9
j_call: TRBJ2-1
cdr3_aa: CASSRAGSLGEQFF

clone_size: .
v_call: TRBV5-6
j_call: TRBJ2-3
cdr3_aa: CASSLQGQGTTDTQYF

clone_size: .
v_call: TRBV19
j_call: TRBJ2-2
cdr3_aa: CASSRGQGAGAGELFF

clone_size: .
v_call: TRBV6-6
j_call: TRBJ2-5
cdr3_aa: CASSYSNREETQYF

clone_size: once
v_call: TRBV6-5
j_call: TRBJ1-5
cdr3_aa: CASSRGRENQPQHF

clone_size: .
v_call: TRBV19
j_call: TRBJ2-2
cdr3_aa: CASTPRDTGELFF

clone_size: .
v_call: TRBV7-3
j_call: TRBJ1-6
cdr3_aa: CASSSGTHSPLHF

clone_size: .
v_call: TRBV5-1
j_call: TRBJ2-7
cdr3_aa: CASSLAGDSPYEQYF

clone_size: once
v_call: TRBV9
j_call: TRBJ2-3
cdr3_aa: CASSSGGGLAGAGTDTQYF

clone_size: .
v_call: TRBV7-8
j_call: TRBJ1-1
cdr3_aa: CASSFLSDRGRKAFF

clone_size: .
v_call: TRBV29-1
j_call: TRBJ2-1
cdr3_aa: CSVEGGGSDEQFF

clone_size: .
v_call: TRBV6-1
j_call: TRBJ1-4
cdr3_aa: CASSDGGYLTLKLFF

clone_size: .
v_call: TRBV27
j_call: TRBJ1-6
cdr3_aa: CASSSRDRDSSPLHF

clone_size: .
v_call: TRBV5-1
j_call: TRBJ2-5
cdr3_aa: CASSSRPGLAGGGETQYF

clone_size: .
v_call: TRBV5-5
j_call: TRBJ2-1
cdr3_aa: CASSLEQDRFF

clone_size: few
v_call: TRBV21-1
j_call: TRBJ1-1
cdr3_aa: CASSKEARIGQGNTEAFF

clone_size: .
v_call: TRBV19
j_call: TRBJ2-1
cdr3_aa: CASSVQGAPGNEQFF

clone_size: few
v_call: TRBV27
j_call: TRBJ2-4
cdr3_aa: CASSLPPFDIQYF

clone_size: .
v_call: TRBV10-3
j_call: TRBJ2-3
cdr3_aa: CAISESIAGAYRTDTQYF

clone_size: .
v_call: TRBV4-3
j_call: TRBJ2-3
cdr3_aa: CASSQQLEDTQYF

clone_size: .
v_call: TRBV15
j_call: TRBJ2-1
cdr3_aa: CATRPGLAGNEQFF

clone_size: .
v_call: TRBV5-6
j_call: TRBJ1-2
cdr3_aa: CASHPTGTRGYTF

clone_size: .
v_call: TRBV11-2
j_call: TRBJ2-3
cdr3_aa: CASSPGLGSTDTQYF

clone_size: .
v_call: TRBV11-2
j_call: TRBJ2-7
cdr3_aa: CASSLEGAARGYEQYF

clone_size: .
v_call: TRBV5-5
j_call: TRBJ2-3
cdr3_aa: CASSFGGAGADTQYF

clone_size: once
v_call: TRBV5-1
j_call: TRBJ1-5
cdr3_aa: CASSPGGIGQPQHF

clone_size: .
v_call: TRBV9
j_call: TRBJ2-3
cdr3_aa: CASSVNPGGTDTQYF

clone_size: .
v_call: TRBV29-1
j_call: TRBJ2-5
cdr3_aa: CSVGTSGQETQYF

clone_size: .
v_call: TRBV28
j_call: TRBJ1-1
cdr3_aa: CASYQVNTEAFF

clone_size: .
v_call: TRBV14
j_call: TRBJ2-1
cdr3_aa: CASSYWRTSGGNEQFF

clone_size: few
v_call: TRBV5-3
j_call: TRBJ2-1
cdr3_aa: CARSYHHRGHGYNEQFF

clone_size: .
v_call: TRBV6-5
j_call: TRBJ1-1
cdr3_aa: CASRAGGVTEAFF

clone_size: .
v_call: TRBV12-5
j_call: TRBJ2-1
cdr3_aa: CASAPPQGNEQFF